The clone carrying this T cell receptor beta chain has a count of ten or more. Its antigen is not known. TCRdb analysed the 5' RACE reads with MiXCR anew, one entry per CDR3 protein. The sample shows a few hundred thousand distinct CDR3 sequences, roughly 17% of them seen only once. These data originate in a study of T-cell memory formation after mild COVID-19. Study at large: Largely donor-specific sequence clusters came from a couple of donors. Points from the study as a whole: Pre-infection memory showed some responding clones, and this suggested that cross-reactive memory joined.

Trimming took off 4 bases at V and 4 bases at J, with 11 bases between the two ends. CDR1 and CDR2 (germline): SGHTA, FQGNSA. This CDR3 comprises 15 residues. The chain links TRBV7-2 to TRBJ2-6; D gene uncertain. The sample consisted of PBMCs or a T cell subset sorted from them (not recorded which). The receptor comes from a man between 18 and 29 years old who had mild COVID-19 (a few samples of this study predate the infection). Cell type and time point are not known. Written as DNA, the CDR3 is TGTGCCAGCAGCTCCTATAGCCTCGGGGCCAACGTCCTGACTTTC. This encodes CASSSYSLGANVLTF. Filled out from reference TRBV7-2 and TRBJ2-6, the complete variable domain reads GAGVSQSPSNKVTEKGKDVELRCDPISGHTALYWYRQSLGQGLEFLIYFQGNSAPDKSGLPSDRFSAERTGGSVSTLTIQRTQQEDSAVYLCASSSYSLGANVLTFGAGSRLTVL.